These 22 T cell receptor beta chains were all obtained from the same sample, sequenced in a study of blood T cells in healthy people across ages. The authors ran a second PCR of 7 to 11 cycles using a sample-barcoded 5' primer and a J-beta primer mix. TCRdb re-analysed the 5' RACE reads in MiXCR, keeping a single row per CDR3 protein. The sample includes approximately 960,000 distinct CDR3 sequences, 25% to 35% seen only once; the top ten take more than 8.5%. These same data were also listed under a study on T cells of mothers and their children.

Sequenced sample: blood. These receptors came from a woman between 35 and 50 years old in good health.

This clonotype was seen a handful of times. The chain couples TRBV2 to TRBJ1-1; 9 bases align to TRBD1. J gave up 2 bases and V 6 bases, and 7 bases lay outside the gene matches. CDR3 length: 15 residues. The germline gives CDR1 SNHLY, CDR2 FYNNEI. CDR3 residues: CASRRGTGTNTEAFF. The CDR3 DNA reads as TGTGCCAGCAGGAGAGGGACAGGGACCAACACTGAAGCTTTCTTT.

The chain carries TRBV10-2 and TRBJ2-7; D uncertain. This CDR3 region has 14 residues. Germline CDR1 is WSHSY and CDR2 is SAAADI. V lost 2 bases to trimming and J lost 1 base, with 9 bases between them. CDR3 coding DNA: TGCGCCAGCAGTGAGCCCCCAGGATCCTACGAGCAGTACTTC. Residues: CASSEPPGSYEQYF.

The chain carries TRBV7-3 and TRBJ2-2, with 10 nucleotides matching TRBD2. V dropped 5 bases and J dropped 2; count of bases not matched to a gene: 5. The CDR3 totals 16 residues. In germline, CDR1 is SGHTA, CDR2 FQGTGA. DNA for the CDR3: TGTGCCAGCAGCATACTAGCGGGGCTTAACACCGGGGAGCTGTTTTTT. Amino acid sequence: CASSILAGLNTGELFF.

The genes are TRBV7-9 and TRBJ1-1; tentative D call: TRBD1 (6 bases). CDR3 length: 15 amino acids. CDR1 SEHNR and CDR2 FQNEAQ come from the germline V gene (reference sequence). V was pared by 4 bases and J by 0 bases, with 12 bases between. The CDR3 protein is CASSSGDGLNTEAFF. The CDR3 coding sequence is TGTGCCAGCAGCTCAGGGGACGGGTTGAACACTGAAGCTTTCTTT.

The chain links TRBV30 to TRBJ2-2; D might be TRBD2 (6 bases). Germline CDR1 and CDR2: GTSNPN and SVGIG (reference sequence). CDR3 length: 14 residues. Between the trimmed V and J ends, which lost 4 bases and 7 bases, there was a span of 16 bases. In DNA, the CDR3 is TGTGCCTGGAAGTTCTCGGAGGGGCTCGGGGAGCTGTTTTTT. The encoded protein is CAWKFSEGLGELFF. Looking up the rest from reference TRBV30 and TRBJ2-2 gives the full variable domain: SQTIHQWPATLVQPVGSPLSLECTVEGTSNPNLYWYRQAAGRGLQLLFYSVGIGQISSEVPQNLSASRPQDRQFILSSKKLLLSDSGFYLCAWKFSEGLGELFFGEGSRLTVL.

This clonotype appeared a few times. V and J are TRBV20-1 and TRBJ1-2; the match to TRBD1 covers 7 bases. CDR3 length: 14 residues. Trimming at V came to 6 bases and at J to 2 bases, leaving 9 bases not matched to a gene. The germline V gene has CDR1 DFQATT and CDR2 SNEGSKA (reference sequence). CDR3 DNA sequence: TGCAGTGCCCCAAGAGAGGGGGCGAACTATGGCTACACCTTC. Encoded protein: CSAPREGANYGYTF.

Concerning this clonotype itself: A read error may be the cause here, since a much bigger clone is one base away. V usage is TRBV4-1 and J usage is TRBJ2-1; no reliable D call. The germline V gene encodes CDR1 MGHRA and CDR2 YSYEKL. V lost 1 base, J lost 10 bases, and 11 bases lay in between. There are 13 residues in the CDR3. In nucleotides, the CDR3 is TGCGCCAGCAGCCAAGTCGGCAACTACGAGCAGTTCTTC. This sequence encodes CASSQVGNYEQFF.

In its sample, this clonotype was seen many times. The rearrangement uses TRBV7-2 and TRBJ1-2; D ambiguous. Germline V CDR1 and CDR2: SGHTA, FQGNSA. V was clipped by 1 base and J by 8 bases, with 11 bases between them. The CDR3 has 13 amino acids. The DNA of the CDR3 is TGTGCCAGCAGCTTAGAATCGGGGTACGGCTACACCTTC. Translated: CASSLESGYGYTF. Complete variable domain (other parts from reference TRBV7-2 and TRBJ1-2): GAGVSQSPSNKVTEKGKDVELRCDPISGHTALYWYRQSLGQGLEFLIYFQGNSAPDKSGLPSDRFSAERTGGSVSTLTIQRTQQEDSAVYLCASSLESGYGYTFGSGTRLTVV.

With respect to this clonotype: At one boundary the junction diverges from the germline segment, which might be a read error. V and J are TRBV7-9 and TRBJ1-2; D is perhaps TRBD1 (6 bases). The germline CDR1 and CDR2 sequences are SEHNR and FQNEAQ (reference sequence). The CDR3 is 13 residues long. The CDR3 sequence is CSSSLDSNYGYTF. The CDR3 DNA reads as TGTTCCAGCAGCCTGGACAGCAACTATGGCTACACCTTC.

This clonotype was seen only a few times. This chain connects TRBV3-1 to TRBJ2-3, with D unresolved. Germline V gene lookup returns CDR1 LGHDT and CDR2 YNNKEL (reference sequence). The CDR3 totals 11 residues. The V end lost 6 bases, the J end lost 5 bases, and 6 bases lay between the germline ends. CDR3 in DNA: TGTGCCAGCAGGCTTGGAGATACGCAGTATTTT. Translated, it gives CASRLGDTQYF.

This clonotype was seen only a few times. V usage is TRBV7-2 and J usage is TRBJ2-7, with D unresolved. CDR3 length: 15 amino acids. The V and J ends lost 3 bases and 2 bases respectively, with 14 bases between them. The germline CDR1 and CDR2 sequences are SGHTA and FQGNSA. The CDR3 region is CASSLRELYTYEQYF. DNA of the CDR3: TGTGCCAGCAGCTTGCGTGAACTCTATACCTACGAGCAGTACTTC.

V usage is TRBV28 and J usage is TRBJ2-3; 12 positions match TRBD2. J was trimmed by 2 bases and V by 0 bases; bases with no gene match: 6. This CDR3 spans 18 amino acids. The germline CDR1 and CDR2 sequences are MDHEN and SYDVKM. CDR3 in DNA: TGTGCCAGCAGTTTATGGATCACTAGCGGGGGGACCACAGATACGCAGTATTTT. Protein sequence: CASSLWITSGGTTDTQYF.

Many counts were recorded for this clonotype. V gene TRBV2 combines with J gene TRBJ1-2, with a weak D call TRBD1 (6 bases). V was pared by 3 bases and J by 2 bases, with 10 bases between. The germline CDR1 and CDR2 sequences are SNHLY and FYNNEI. The CDR3 spans 14 residues. In DNA, the CDR3 is TGTGCCAGCAGTGAGTGGCAGGGGAACTATGGCTACACCTTC. This codes for CASSEWQGNYGYTF.

This clonotype has only a few counts. J is TRBJ1-1 and V is TRBV3-1, with D unresolved. The V end lost 3 bases, the J end lost 3 bases, and 11 bases lay between the germline ends. The CDR3 contains 14 residues. Germline CDR1 is LGHDT and CDR2 is YNNKEL (reference sequence). The CDR3 reads CASSQSYRDTEAFF. The CDR3 DNA reads TGTGCCAGCAGCCAGAGTTATAGGGACACTGAAGCTTTCTTT.

This clonotype was found many times. The genes are TRBV5-1 and TRBJ2-3; 7 positions match TRBD1. Germline CDR1 and CDR2: SGHRS and YFSETQ. Trimming cost V 4 bases and J 2 bases; bases outside gene matches: 4. The CDR3 consists of 14 residues. The CDR3 DNA reads TGCGCCAGCAGCATCGGGACAGCCACAGATACGCAGTATTTT. Protein sequence: CASSIGTATDTQYF.

This chain connects TRBV10-1 to TRBJ2-1; perhaps TRBD1 as D (6 bases). The closer fit of TRBJ2-7 to the DNA end suggests the J call may be wrong. The CDR3 length is 14 residues. The germline CDR1 and CDR2 sequences are WNHNN and SYGVQD (reference sequence). The CDR3 sequence is CASRQDLPGAEQYF. The CDR3 DNA sequence: TGCGCCAGCAGGCAGGACCTACCAGGGGCCGAGCAGTACTTC.

The chain is built from TRBV19 and TRBJ1-1; D not resolved. The CDR3 length is 15 residues. V lost 0 bases and J 1 base, leaving 9 bases between the germline ends. In germline, CDR1 is LNHDA, CDR2 SQIVND (reference sequence). DNA of the CDR3: TGTGCCAGTAGTATAGATCGTAGACGGAACACTGAAGCTTTCTTT. It specifies CASSIDRRRNTEAFF.

This sequence joins TRBV3-1 and TRBJ1-1; D ambiguous. CDR1 and CDR2 from the germline V gene are LGHDT and YNNKEL (reference sequence). The CDR3 is 14 residues long. The V gene lost 1 base and the J gene lost 2 bases, with 8 bases spanning the gap. The CDR3 spells CASSQGMSNTEAFF. The CDR3 coding sequence is TGTGCCAGCAGCCAAGGTATGAGCAACACTGAAGCTTTCTTT.

This clonotype was seen repeatedly, ten times or more. V is TRBV12-3 or TRBV12-4 and J is TRBJ1-2; weak D call: TRBD1 (6 bases). The CDR3 totals 15 residues. With 2 bases removed from V and 8 bases from J, the gap between germline ends came to 18 bases. The CDR3 DNA reads TGTGCCAGCAGTTTAAGGGGGAATAACTATGGCGGCTACACCTTC. Translated, it gives CASSLRGNNYGGYTF.

J is TRBJ1-1 and V is TRBV12-3 or TRBV12-4; 7 positions agree with TRBD1. J lost 1 base, V lost 7 bases, and 6 bases had no gene match. CDR3 size: 14 residues. The CDR3 DNA is TGTGCCAGCACCCGACAGGGAGGGAACACTGAAGCTTTCTTT. Amino acids: CASTRQGGNTEAFF.

This clonotype was detected many times. This chain uses TRBV12-3 or TRBV12-4 with TRBJ1-2; tentatively, D is TRBD1 (6 bases). The V gene lost 6 bases and the J gene lost 5 bases, with 22 bases spanning the gap. The CDR3 contains 16 residues. The CDR3 coding sequence is TGTGCCAGCAGACGCACGGGGAGTGGGGGCGAGTATGGCTACACCTTC. It encodes CASRRTGSGGEYGYTF.

Only one count was recorded for this clonotype. A read error may explain this, as a much larger clone is one base away. This rearrangement joins TRBV7-2 to TRBJ2-7; 7 positions agree with TRBD1. V lost 5 bases to trimming and J lost 6 bases; unmatched junction nucleotides: 4. The CDR3 loop spans 12 amino acids. Germline V gives CDR1 SGHTA, CDR2 FQGNSA. CDR3 in amino acids: CTSSHPGGEQYF. CDR3 sequence (DNA): TGTACCAGCAGCCACCCAGGGGGCGAGCAGTACTTC.